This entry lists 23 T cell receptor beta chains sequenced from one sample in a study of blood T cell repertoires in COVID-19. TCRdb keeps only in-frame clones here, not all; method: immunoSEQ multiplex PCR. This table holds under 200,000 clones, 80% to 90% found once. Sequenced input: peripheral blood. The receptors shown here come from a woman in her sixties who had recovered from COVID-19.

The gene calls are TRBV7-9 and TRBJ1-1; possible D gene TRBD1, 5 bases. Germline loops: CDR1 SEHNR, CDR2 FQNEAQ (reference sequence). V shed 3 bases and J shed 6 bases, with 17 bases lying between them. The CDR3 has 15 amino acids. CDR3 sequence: CASSFGQGGDSEAFF. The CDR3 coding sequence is TGTGCCAGCAGCTTTGGGCAGGGAGGTGATTCTGAAGCTTTCTTT.

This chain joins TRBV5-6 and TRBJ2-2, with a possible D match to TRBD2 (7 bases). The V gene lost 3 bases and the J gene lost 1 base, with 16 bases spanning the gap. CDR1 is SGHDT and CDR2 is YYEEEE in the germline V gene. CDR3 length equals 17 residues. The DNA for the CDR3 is TGTGCCAGCAGCTGGACCGGCGGGGGCCTGAACACCGGGGAGCTGTTTTTT. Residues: CASSWTGGGLNTGELFF.

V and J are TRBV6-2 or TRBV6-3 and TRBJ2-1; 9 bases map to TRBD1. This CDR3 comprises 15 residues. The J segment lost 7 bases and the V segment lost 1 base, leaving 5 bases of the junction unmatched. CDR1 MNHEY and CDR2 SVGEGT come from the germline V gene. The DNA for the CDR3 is TGTGCCAGCAGTTACTTTAGGACAGGGGCAAATGAGCAGTTCTTC. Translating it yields CASSYFRTGANEQFF.

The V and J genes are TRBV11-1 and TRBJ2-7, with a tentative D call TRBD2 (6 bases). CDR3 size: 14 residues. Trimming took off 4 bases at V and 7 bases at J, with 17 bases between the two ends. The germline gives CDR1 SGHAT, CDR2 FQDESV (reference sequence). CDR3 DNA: TGTGCCAGCAGCTCCGCGGGGAACTCGAAGGAGCAGTACTTC. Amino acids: CASSSAGNSKEQYF.

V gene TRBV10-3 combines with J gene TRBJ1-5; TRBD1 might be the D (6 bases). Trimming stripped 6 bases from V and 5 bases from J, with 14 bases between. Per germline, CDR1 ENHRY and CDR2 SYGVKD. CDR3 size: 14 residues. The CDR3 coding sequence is TGTGCCATCAGGGAGGACAGAAATTATCAGCCCCAGCATTTT. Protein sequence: CAIREDRNYQPQHF.

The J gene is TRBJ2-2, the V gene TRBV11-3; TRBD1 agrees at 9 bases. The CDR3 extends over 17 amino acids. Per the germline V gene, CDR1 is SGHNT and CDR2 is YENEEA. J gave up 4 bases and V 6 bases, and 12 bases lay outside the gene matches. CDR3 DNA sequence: TGTGCCAGCAGTCGGACAGGGGCTTTTTATGGCACCGGGGAGCTGTTTTTT. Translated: CASSRTGAFYGTGELFF.

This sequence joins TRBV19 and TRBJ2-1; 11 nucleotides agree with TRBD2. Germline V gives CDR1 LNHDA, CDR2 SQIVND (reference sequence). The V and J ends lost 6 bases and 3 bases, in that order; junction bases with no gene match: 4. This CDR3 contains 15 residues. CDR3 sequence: CASRKLAGGYNEQFF. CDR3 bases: TGTGCCAGTAGGAAGCTAGCGGGGGGCTACAATGAGCAGTTCTTC.

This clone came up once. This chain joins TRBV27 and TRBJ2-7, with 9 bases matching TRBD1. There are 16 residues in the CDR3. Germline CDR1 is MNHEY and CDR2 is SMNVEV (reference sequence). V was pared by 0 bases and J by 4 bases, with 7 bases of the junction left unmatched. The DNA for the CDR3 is TGTGCCAGCAGTTTATCGTATCGGACAGGGGTTTACGAGCAGTACTTC. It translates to CASSLSYRTGVYEQYF.

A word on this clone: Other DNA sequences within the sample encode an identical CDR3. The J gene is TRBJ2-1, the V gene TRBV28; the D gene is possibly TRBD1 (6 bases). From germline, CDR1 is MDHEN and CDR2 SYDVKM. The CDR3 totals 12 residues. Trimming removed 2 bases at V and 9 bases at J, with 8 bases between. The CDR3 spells CASSLLGGEQFF. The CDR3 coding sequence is TGTGCCAGCAGTTTACTAGGGGGTGAGCAGTTCTTC. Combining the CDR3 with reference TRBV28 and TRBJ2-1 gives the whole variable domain DVKVTQSSRYLVKRTGEKVFLECVQDMDHENMFWYRQDPGLGLRLIYFSYDVKMKEKGDIPEGYSVSREKKERFSLILESASTNQTSMYLCASSLLGGEQFFGPGTRLTVL.

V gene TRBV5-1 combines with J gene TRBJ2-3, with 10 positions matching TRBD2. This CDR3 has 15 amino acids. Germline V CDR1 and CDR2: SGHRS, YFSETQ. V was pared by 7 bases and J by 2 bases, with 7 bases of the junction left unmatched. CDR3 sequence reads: CASFRGTSDTDTQYF. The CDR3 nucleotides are TGCGCCAGCTTCAGAGGGACTAGCGACACAGATACGCAGTATTTT.

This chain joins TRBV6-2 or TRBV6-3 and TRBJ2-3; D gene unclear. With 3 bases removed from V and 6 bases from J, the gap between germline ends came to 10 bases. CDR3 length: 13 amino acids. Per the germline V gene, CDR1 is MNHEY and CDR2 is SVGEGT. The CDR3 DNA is TGTGCCAGCAGTTATCTAGGTGCGGATACGCAGTATTTT. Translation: CASSYLGADTQYF.

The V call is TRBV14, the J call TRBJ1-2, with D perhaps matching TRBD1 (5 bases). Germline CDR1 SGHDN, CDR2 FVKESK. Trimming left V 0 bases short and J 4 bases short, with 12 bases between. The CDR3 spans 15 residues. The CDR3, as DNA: TGTGCCAGCAGCCAAGATTCGGGGGTGGCCTATGGCTACACCTTC. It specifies CASSQDSGVAYGYTF.

CDR3 sequence reads: CASSQRRDRTYNEQFF. CDR3 in DNA: TGTGCCAGCAGCCAGCGCCGGGACAGAACTTACAATGAGCAGTTCTTC. V and J are TRBV12-1 and TRBJ2-1; the table assigns TRBD1, which was not confirmed against the DNA. TRBV12-1 is a documented pseudogene. The CDR3 contains 16 residues.

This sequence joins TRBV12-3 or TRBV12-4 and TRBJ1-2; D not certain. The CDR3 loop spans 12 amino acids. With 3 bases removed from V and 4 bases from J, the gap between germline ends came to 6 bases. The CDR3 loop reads CASSFHTYGYTF. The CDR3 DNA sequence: TGTGCCAGCAGTTTCCACACCTATGGCTACACCTTC.

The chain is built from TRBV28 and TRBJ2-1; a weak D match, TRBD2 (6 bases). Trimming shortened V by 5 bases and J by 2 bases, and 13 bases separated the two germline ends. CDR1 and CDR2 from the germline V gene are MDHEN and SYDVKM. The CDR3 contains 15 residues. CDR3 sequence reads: CASSTPGLPYNEQFF. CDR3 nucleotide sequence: TGTGCCAGCAGTACCCCGGGACTTCCCTACAATGAGCAGTTCTTC.

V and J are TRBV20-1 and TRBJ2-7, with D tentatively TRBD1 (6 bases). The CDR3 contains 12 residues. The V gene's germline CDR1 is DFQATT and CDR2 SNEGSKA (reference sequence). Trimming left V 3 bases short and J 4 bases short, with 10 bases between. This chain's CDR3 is CSASQGQYEQYF. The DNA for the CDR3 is TGCAGTGCTAGTCAGGGGCAGTACGAGCAGTACTTC.

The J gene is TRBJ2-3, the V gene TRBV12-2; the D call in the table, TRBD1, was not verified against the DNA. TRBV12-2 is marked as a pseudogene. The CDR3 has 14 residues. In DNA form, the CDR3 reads TGTGCAAGTCGCTGGACAGGGGGCGCAGATACGCAGTATTTT. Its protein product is CASRWTGGADTQYF.

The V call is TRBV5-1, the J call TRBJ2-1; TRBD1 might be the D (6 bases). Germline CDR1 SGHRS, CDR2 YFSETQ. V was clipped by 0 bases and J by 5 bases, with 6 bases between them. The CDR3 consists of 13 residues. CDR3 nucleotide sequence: TGCGCCAGCAGCTTGGGACAGGACAATGAGCAGTTCTTC. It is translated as CASSLGQDNEQFF.

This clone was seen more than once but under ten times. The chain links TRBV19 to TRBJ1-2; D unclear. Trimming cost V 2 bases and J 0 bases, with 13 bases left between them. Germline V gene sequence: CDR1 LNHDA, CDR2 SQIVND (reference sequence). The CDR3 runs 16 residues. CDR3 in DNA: TGTGCCAGTAGTATATTGTCCCAGACTCCTAACTATGGCTACACCTTC. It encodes CASSILSQTPNYGYTF. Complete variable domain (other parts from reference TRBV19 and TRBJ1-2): DGGITQSPKYLFRKEGQNVTLSCEQNLNHDAMYWYRQDPGQGLRLIYYSQIVNDFQKGDIAEGYSVSREKKESFPLTVTSAQKNPTAFYLCASSILSQTPNYGYTFGSGTRLTVV.

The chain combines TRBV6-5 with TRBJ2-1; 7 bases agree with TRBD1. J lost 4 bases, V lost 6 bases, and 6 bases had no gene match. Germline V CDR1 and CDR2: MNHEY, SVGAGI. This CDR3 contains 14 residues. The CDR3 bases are TGTGCCAGCAGATTACCGGGACAGTACAATGAGCAGTTCTTC. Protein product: CASRLPGQYNEQFF.

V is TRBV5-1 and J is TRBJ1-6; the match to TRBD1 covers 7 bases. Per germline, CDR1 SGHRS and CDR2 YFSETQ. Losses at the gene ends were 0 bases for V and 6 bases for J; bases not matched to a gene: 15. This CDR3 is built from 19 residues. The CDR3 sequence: CASSLDGPGGGGINSPLHF. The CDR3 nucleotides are TGCGCCAGCAGCTTGGACGGACCAGGGGGAGGCGGGATTAATTCACCCCTCCACTTT. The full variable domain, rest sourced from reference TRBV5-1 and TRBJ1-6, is KAGVTQTPRYLIKTRGQQVTLSCSPISGHRSVSWYQQTPGQGLQFLFEYFSETQRNKGNFPGRFSGRQFSNSRSEMNVSTLELGDSALYLCASSLDGPGGGGINSPLHFGNGTRLTVT.

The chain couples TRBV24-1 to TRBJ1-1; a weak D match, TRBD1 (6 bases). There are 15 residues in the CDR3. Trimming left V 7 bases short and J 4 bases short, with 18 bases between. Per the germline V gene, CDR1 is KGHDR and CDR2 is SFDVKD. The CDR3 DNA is TGTGCCACCAGCTCGACAGGCCTTGGGGGCACTGAAGCTTTCTTT. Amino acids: CATSSTGLGGTEAFF.

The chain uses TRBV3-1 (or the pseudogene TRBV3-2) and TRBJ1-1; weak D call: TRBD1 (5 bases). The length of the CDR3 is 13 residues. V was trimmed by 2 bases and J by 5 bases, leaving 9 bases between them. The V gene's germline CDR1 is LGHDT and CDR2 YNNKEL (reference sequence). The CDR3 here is CASSQRRGTEAFF. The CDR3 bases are TGTGCCAGCAGCCAACGGAGGGGTACTGAAGCTTTCTTT.